The entry below describes one T cell receptor beta chain. The antigen is not known. The data were taken from a study of cytomegalovirus exposure and HLA in healthy donors. Points from the study as a whole: Among the CMV-associated chains, a few were confirmed in vitro as specific for CMV antigens. Later, an analysis found that TCR clusters from the first cohort tended to co-occur in the 120 or so validation repertoires.

TCRdb keeps only in-frame clones here, not all; method: immunoSEQ multiplex PCR. Here the sample spans about 340,000 clones, around 86% being singletons. Among the approximately 110 subjects of the validation cohort, separate from the roughly 650-subject first cohort, were the donors. This CDR3 contains 15 residues. V was shortened by 1 base and J by 2 bases, with 10 bases between the two germline ends. Germline CDR1 reads SGHTA; CDR2 reads FQGNSA. The genes are TRBV7-2 and TRBJ2-3; D is undetermined. This receptor was taken from a woman between 18 and 29 years old in good health and CMV-seronegative. Sequencing was carried out using PBMCs. This chain's CDR3 is CASSLVGFNTDTQYF. The CDR3 DNA reads TGTGCCAGCAGCTTAGTGGGCTTTAACACAGATACGCAGTATTTT.